This T cell receptor (beta chain) stems from a study of immune heterogeneity within non-small cell lung tumors (dated by TCRdb to the late 2010s). Some background on the complete study: Histology comprised a handful of squamous cell carcinomas, ten to eleven non-squamous carcinomas and 1 tumor not otherwise specified. To look at intratumoral immune heterogeneity, the study ran whole-exome sequencing, RNA-seq and TCR beta repertoire sequencing on several spatially distinct regions taken from every NSCLC tumor. Transcriptome data were available for just approximately 44 loci from about 12 patients, whereas TCR repertoire analysis spanned 57 tumor loci from fewer than 17 patients. For mutant peptides 8 to 11 amino acids long, netMHCpan-3.0 predicted neoantigen binding to the HLA alleles of each patient.

The TCR template was genomic DNA extracted from bulk tumor tissue, and roughly 600 ng of gDNA was amplified for each sample. Multiple biopsies per primary tumor were taken during surgery, spaced as far apart as possible within the tumor mass. The study cohort was described as untreated and was composed of newly diagnosed NSCLC cases undergoing curative surgery. The donors were roughly 15 patients with newly diagnosed non-small cell lung cancer who were having surgery with curative intent. Two independent pathologists examined the resected tumor masses. Only DNA and RNA samples of high quality went on to sequencing. The germline V gene gives CDR1 as SGHVS and CDR2 as FQNEAQ. The CDR3 numbers 11 residues from cysteine through phenylalanine. Only CDR3 DNA is held: 33 bases, read in frame from base 1. V and J are truncated by 3 bases and 6 bases respectively, leaving an intervening sequence of 6 bases.

This clonotype is characterized as medium-sized (0.01 to 0.1%). It lacks a known antigen. The input lacks base qualities; no much larger clone sits a single base away. The TCR beta CDR3 region was amplified with a multiplex PCR system, in which a first round of approximately 11 cycles was run using 32 V-gene forward and 13 J-gene reverse primers. First-round PCR used a QIAGEN Multiplex PCR Kit, and primer sequences were filed in Chinese patent CN105087789A. Illumina universal primers were attached in a second round of PCR run with the Phusion High-Fidelity PCR Kit. Paired-end sequencing of TCR libraries was carried out on the Illumina HiSeq X Ten platform at a read length of 151 bp. The original pipeline was this. Reads lacking multiplex PCR primers were removed with Cutadapt, read pairs were merged with PEAR, and CDR3 regions were called with MiXCR default settings. Shannon entropy measured repertoire diversity, and clonality was calculated as one minus the Shannon entropy divided by the ln of the count of productive unique sequences. Clonotypes present at frequencies of at least 0.5% were defined as dominant or high-frequency T-cell clones. Through fastp at Q25 and MiXCR, TCRdb rebuilt clones from the public reads, retaining in-frame beta chains. Rows with one shared CDR3 protein collapse into an entry with the most common genes and DNA. TCRdb's processing, not the authors', yielded these V and J calls. This sample comprises roughly 3,200 distinct CDR3 sequences, roughly 21% of them detected only once. The ten top clones hold 15% to 20% of the sample.

The paper's findings and limits, for the study overall: Identical dominant CDR3B clonotypes recurred across loci within a patient, yet different tumor locations also harbored unique high-frequency clones. Local tumor mutational burden and local T-cell repertoire clonality had a statistically significant but moderate positive correlation (R about 0.35). Individual patients mostly had different high-frequency TCR beta clonotypes.

The sequenced sample consisted of lung tumor tissue. The sequence joins TRBV7-8 to TRBJ2-7; the D segment cannot be called with confidence. This TCR derives from a man in his 60s with non-small cell lung cancer. This receptor has the CDR3 CASSFALEQYF. The bases read TGTGCCAGCAGCTTTGCTCTCGAGCAGTACTTC. The entire variable domain, with the stretches around the CDR3 drawn from the reference TRBV7-8 and TRBJ2-7 proteins, is GAGVSQSPRYKVAKRGQDVALRCDPISGHVSLFWYQQALGQGPEFLTYFQNEAQLDKSGLPSDRFFAERPEGSVSTLKIQRTQQEDSAVYLCASSFALEQYFGPGTRLTVT.